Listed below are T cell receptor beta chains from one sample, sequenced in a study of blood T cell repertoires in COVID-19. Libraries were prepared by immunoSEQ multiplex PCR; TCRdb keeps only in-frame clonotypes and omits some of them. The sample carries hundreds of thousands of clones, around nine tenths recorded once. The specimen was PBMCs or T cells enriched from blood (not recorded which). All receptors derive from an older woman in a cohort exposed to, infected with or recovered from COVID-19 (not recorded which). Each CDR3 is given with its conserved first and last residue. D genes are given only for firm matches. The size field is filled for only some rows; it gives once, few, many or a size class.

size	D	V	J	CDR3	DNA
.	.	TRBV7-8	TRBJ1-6	CASSLTGYGSPLHF	TGTGCCAGCAGCTTGACCGGGTATGGGTCACCCCTCCACTTT
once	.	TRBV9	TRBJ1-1	CASSAQGSNTEAFF	TGTGCCAGCAGCGCGCAGGGCTCGAACACTGAAGCTTTCTTT
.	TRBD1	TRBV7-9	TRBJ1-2	CASSPIQGIRDYGYTF	TGTGCCAGCAGCCCAATACAGGGGATCCGGGACTATGGCTACACCTTC
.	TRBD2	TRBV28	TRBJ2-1	CASSLSGRGNEQFF	TGTGCCAGCAGTTTGAGCGGGAGGGGTAATGAGCAGTTCTTC
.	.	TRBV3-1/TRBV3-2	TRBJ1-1	CASSRGPGNTEAFF	TGTGCCAGCAGCCGGGGGCCAGGGAACACTGAAGCTTTCTTT
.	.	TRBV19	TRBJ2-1	CASSPTSGTSGEQFF	TGTGCCAGTAGCCCCACCTCCGGGACATCGGGTGAGCAGTTCTTC
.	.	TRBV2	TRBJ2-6	CASSSGANVLTF	TGTGCCAGTAGCTCTGGGGCCAACGTCCTGACTTTC
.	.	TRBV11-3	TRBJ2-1	CASSLVSSENNEQFF	TGTGCCAGCAGCTTAGTGTCTAGCGAAAACAATGAGCAGTTCTTC
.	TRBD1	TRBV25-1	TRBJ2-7	CASSEGQAYEQYF	TGTGCCAGCAGTGAGGGACAGGCCTACGAGCAGTACTTC
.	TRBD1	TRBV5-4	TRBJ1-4	CASSFKTGAVGEKLFF	TGTGCCAGCAGCTTTAAAACAGGGGCGGTTGGTGAAAAACTGTTTTTT
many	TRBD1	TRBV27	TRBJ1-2	CASRTGSGYYGYTF	TGTGCCAGCAGGACAGGGTCCGGTTACTATGGCTACACCTTC
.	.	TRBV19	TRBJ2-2	CASNFLAGNTGELFF	TGTGCCAGTAATTTTTTGGCGGGAAACACCGGGGAGCTGTTTTTT
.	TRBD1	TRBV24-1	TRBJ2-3	CATSDFGVPGQGSLSTDTQYF	TGTGCCACCAGTGATTTTGGGGTCCCGGGACAGGGGTCCCTTAGCACAGATACGCAGTATTTT
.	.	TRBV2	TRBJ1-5	CASSSRGGNQPQHF	TGTGCCAGCAGTAGCAGGGGTGGCAATCAGCCCCAGCATTTT
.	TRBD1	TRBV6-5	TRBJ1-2	CASSRQGALNYGYTF	TGTGCCAGCAGTCGACAGGGGGCCCTGAACTATGGCTACACCTTC
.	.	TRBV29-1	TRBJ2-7	CSVVRDYEQYF	TGCAGCGTTGTCAGGGACTACGAGCAGTACTTC
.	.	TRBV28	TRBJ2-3	CASSLGTGKSDTQYF	TGTGCCAGCAGTTTAGGGACTGGAAAATCAGATACGCAGTATTTT
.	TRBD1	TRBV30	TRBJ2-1	CAWSRVLQGGGEQFF	TGTGCCTGGAGCCGGGTTCTACAGGGGGGTGGTGAGCAGTTCTTC
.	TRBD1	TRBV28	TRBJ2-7	CASSRPGQGFYEQYF	TGTGCCAGCAGCCGACCGGGACAGGGGTTCTACGAGCAGTACTTC
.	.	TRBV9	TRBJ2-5	CASSETGMEETQYF	TGTGCCAGCAGCGAAACAGGGATGGAAGAGACCCAGTACTTC
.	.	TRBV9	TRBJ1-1	CASSVVKGRDKNTEAFF	TGTGCCAGCAGCGTAGTAAAGGGCAGGGATAAGAACACTGAAGCTTTCTTT
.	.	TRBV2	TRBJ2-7	CASRWTGISYEQYF	TGTGCCAGCAGGTGGACCGGGATCTCCTACGAGCAGTACTTC
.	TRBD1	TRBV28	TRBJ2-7	CASSPGQGRQQYF	TGTGCCAGCAGTCCAGGACAGGGCAGGCAGCAGTACTTC
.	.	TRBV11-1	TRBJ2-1	CASSSTEPSYNEQFF	TGTGCCAGCAGCTCCACAGAACCCTCCTACAATGAGCAGTTCTTC
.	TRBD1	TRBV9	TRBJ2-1	CASSVRDRGRLDEQFF	TGTGCCAGCAGCGTCCGGGACAGGGGGCGTTTGGATGAGCAGTTCTTC
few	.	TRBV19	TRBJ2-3	CASSSQERRAFTDTQYF	TGTGCCAGTAGTTCCCAAGAGCGGAGGGCATTCACAGATACGCAGTATTTT
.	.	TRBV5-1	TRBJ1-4	CASRTGLDEKLFF	TGCGCCAGCAGGACAGGTTTGGATGAAAAACTGTTTTTT
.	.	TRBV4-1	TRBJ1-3	CASSQRRGNTIYF	TGCGCCAGCAGCCAACGTCGGGGAAACACCATATATTTT
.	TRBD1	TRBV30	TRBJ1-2	CAWSDRGGYTF	TGTGCCTGGAGTGACAGGGGCGGCTACACCTTC
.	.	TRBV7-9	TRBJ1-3	CASSITGNTIYF	TGTGCCAGCAGCATAACTGGAAACACCATATATTTT
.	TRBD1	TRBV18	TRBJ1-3	CASSLLGQGHSSGNTIYF	TGTGCCAGCTCCCTGCTGGGACAGGGGCATAGCTCTGGAAACACCATATATTTT